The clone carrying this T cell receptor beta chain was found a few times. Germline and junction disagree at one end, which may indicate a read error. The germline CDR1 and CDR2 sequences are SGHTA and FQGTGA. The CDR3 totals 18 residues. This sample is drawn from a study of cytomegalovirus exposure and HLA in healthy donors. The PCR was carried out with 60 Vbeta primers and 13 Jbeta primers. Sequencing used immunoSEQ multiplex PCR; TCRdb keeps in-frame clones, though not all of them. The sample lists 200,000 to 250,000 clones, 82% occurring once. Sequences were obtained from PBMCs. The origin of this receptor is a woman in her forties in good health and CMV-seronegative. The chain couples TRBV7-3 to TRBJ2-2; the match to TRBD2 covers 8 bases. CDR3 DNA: TGTGCCAGCAGCTTCCCGACTAGCGAAAAATGTGAACACCGGGGAGCTGTTTTT. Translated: CASSFPTSEKCEHRGAVF.